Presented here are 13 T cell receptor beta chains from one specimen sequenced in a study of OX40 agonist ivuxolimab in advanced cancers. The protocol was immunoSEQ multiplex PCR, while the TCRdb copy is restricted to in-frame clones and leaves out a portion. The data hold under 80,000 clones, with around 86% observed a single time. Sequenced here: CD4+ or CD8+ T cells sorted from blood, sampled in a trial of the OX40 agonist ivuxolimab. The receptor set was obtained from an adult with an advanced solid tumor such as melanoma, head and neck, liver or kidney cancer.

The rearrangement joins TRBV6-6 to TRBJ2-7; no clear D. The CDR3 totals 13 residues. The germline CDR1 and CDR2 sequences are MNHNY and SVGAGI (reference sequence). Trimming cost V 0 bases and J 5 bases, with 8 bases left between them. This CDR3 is CASSYSETNEQYF. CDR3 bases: TGTGCCAGCAGTTACTCCGAGACAAACGAGCAGTACTTC.

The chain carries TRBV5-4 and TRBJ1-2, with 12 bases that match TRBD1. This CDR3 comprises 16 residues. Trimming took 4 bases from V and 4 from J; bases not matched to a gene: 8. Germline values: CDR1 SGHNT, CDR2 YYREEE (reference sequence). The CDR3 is CASSGGQGASVYGYTF. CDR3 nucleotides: TGTGCCAGCAGCGGGGGACAGGGGGCGTCGGTCTATGGCTACACCTTC.

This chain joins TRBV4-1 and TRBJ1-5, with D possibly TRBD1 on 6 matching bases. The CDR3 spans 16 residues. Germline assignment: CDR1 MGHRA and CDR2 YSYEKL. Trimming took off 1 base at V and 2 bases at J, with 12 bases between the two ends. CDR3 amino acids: CASSQGLRGGNQPQHF. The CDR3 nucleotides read TGCGCCAGCAGCCAAGGTCTCAGGGGAGGCAATCAGCCCCAGCATTTT.

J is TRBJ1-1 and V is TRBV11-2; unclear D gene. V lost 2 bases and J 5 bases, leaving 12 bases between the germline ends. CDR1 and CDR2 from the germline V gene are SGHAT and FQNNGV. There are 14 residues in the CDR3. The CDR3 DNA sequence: TGTGCCAGCAGCTTATCTGGCAGGCGAACTGAAGCTTTCTTT. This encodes CASSLSGRRTEAFF.

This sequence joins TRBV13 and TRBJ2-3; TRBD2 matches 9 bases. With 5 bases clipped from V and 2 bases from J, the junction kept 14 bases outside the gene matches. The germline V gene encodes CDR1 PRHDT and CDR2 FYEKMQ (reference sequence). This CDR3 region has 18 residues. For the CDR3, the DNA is TGTGCCAGCAGCCGATCCGCATTAGCGGGGGCCCTCACAGATACGCAGTATTTT. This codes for CASSRSALAGALTDTQYF.

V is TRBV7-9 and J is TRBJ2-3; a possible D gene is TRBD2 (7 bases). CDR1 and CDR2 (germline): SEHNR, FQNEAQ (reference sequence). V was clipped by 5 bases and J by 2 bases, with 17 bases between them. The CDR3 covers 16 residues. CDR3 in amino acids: CASSPSGAGATDTQYF. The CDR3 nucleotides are TGTGCCAGCAGCCCGTCCGGCGCGGGGGCCACAGATACGCAGTATTTT.

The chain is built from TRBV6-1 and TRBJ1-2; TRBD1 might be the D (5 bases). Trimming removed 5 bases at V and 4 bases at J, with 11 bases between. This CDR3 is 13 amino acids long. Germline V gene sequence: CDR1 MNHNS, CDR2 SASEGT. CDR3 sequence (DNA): TGTGCCAGCAGTCGTGACAGCCTCTATGGCTACACCTTC. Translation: CASSRDSLYGYTF.

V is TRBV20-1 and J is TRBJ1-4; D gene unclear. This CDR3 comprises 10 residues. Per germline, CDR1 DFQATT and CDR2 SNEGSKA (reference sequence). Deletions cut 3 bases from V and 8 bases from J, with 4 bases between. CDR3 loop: CSASGEKLFF. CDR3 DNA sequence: TGCAGTGCTAGCGGGGAAAAACTGTTTTTT.

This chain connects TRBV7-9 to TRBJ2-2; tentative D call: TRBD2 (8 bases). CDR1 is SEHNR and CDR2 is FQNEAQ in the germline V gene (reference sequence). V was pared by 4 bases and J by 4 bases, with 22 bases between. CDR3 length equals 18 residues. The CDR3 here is CASSSSWAGGQITGELFF. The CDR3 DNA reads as TGTGCCAGCAGCTCTTCGTGGGCGGGGGGACAGATCACCGGGGAGCTGTTTTTT.

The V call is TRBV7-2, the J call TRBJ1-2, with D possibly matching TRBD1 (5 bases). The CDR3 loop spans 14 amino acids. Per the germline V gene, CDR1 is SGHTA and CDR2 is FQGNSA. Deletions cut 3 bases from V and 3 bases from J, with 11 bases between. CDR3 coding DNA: TGTGCCAGCAGCTTGGGGTCGGGGGACTATGGCTACACCTTC. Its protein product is CASSLGSGDYGYTF. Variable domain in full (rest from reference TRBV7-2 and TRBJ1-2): GAGVSQSPSNKVTEKGKDVELRCDPISGHTALYWYRQSLGQGLEFLIYFQGNSAPDKSGLPSDRFSAERTGGSVSTLTIQRTQQEDSAVYLCASSLGSGDYGYTFGSGTRLTVV.

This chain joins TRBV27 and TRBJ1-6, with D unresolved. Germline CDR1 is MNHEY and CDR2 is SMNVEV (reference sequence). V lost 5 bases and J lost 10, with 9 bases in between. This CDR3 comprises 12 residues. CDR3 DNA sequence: TGTGCCAGCAGTCTCTATCGGTCACCCCTCCACTTT. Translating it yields CASSLYRSPLHF.

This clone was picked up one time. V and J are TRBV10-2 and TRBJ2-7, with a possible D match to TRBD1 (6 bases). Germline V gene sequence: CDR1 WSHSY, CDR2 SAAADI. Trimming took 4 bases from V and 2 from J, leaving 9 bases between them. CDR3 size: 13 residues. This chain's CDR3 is CASSGQATYEQYF. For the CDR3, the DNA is TGCGCCAGCAGTGGACAGGCCACCTACGAGCAGTACTTC.

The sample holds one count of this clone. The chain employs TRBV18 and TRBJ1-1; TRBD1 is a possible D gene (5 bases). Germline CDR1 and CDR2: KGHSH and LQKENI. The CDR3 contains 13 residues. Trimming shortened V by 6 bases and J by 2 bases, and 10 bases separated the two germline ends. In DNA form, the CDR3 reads TGTGCCAGCTCTTTGACAGCTAACACTGAAGCTTTCTTT. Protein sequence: CASSLTANTEAFF.